One and the same sample provided the 21 T cell receptor beta chains below, sequenced in a study of T cells in Graves' hyperthyroidism and ophthalmopathy. RNA transcripts provided the source from which TCR beta CDR3 regions were amplified. Initially, a first-round RT-PCR of the TCR CDR3 employed the HTBI primer set. From the multiplex PCR reads, TCRdb called clonotypes with MiXCR, one entry per CDR3 protein. The sample consists of some 760,000 distinct CDR3 sequences, approximately 15% of them appearing once. The sequencing sample was made of blood. The receptors stem from a woman under 30 with Graves' hyperthyroidism.

Many counts were recorded for this clonotype. The V and J genes are TRBV9 and TRBJ1-5, with TRBD1 identical over 7 bases. V was pared by 3 bases and J by 6 bases, with 6 bases of the junction left unmatched. CDR3 length equals 14 residues. CDR1 and CDR2 (germline): SGDLS, YYNGEE. CDR3 region: CASSASGGAQPQHF. Here the CDR3 DNA reads TGTGCCAGCAGCGCATCAGGGGGAGCTCAGCCCCAGCATTTT.

This clonotype was recorded a few times. The rearrangement links TRBV29-1 to TRBJ2-3; D may match TRBD1 or TRBD2 (5 bases each). The CDR3 extends over 14 amino acids. V was shortened by 6 bases and J by 5 bases, with 18 bases between the two germline ends. CDR1 and CDR2 from the germline V gene are SQVTM and ANQGSEA. In nucleotides, the CDR3 is TGCAGCGTCGAAAACCGGGACCGACGAGATACGCAGTATTTT. It specifies CSVENRDRRDTQYF.

The sample holds many counts of this clonotype. The chain uses TRBV7-8 and TRBJ2-1; 8 positions agree with TRBD2. There are 16 residues in the CDR3. J lost 2 bases, V lost 5 bases, and 8 bases had no gene match. The germline V gene has CDR1 SGHVS and CDR2 FQNEAQ. As DNA, the CDR3 is TGTGCCAGCAGCCCGGGTAGCGGGATAGCCTACAATGAGCAGTTCTTC. This sequence encodes CASSPGSGIAYNEQFF.

This clonotype was picked up a small number of times. This may stem from a read error, because a much larger clone lies one nucleotide away. V is TRBV28 and J is TRBJ1-5, with 9 nucleotides matching TRBD1. The CDR3 covers 14 residues. Germline-derived CDR1 and CDR2 are MDHEN and SYDVKM. After removal of 5 bases from V and 6 bases from J, the junction contained 5 bases not matched to a gene. Written as DNA, the CDR3 is TGTGCCAGCAGTCCCCGGGACAGGGTTCAGCCCCAGCATTTT. Translation gives CASSPRDRVQPQHF. Drawing the rest from reference TRBV28 and TRBJ1-5, the complete variable domain is DVKVTQSSRYLVKRTGEKVFLECVQDMDHENMFWYRQDPGLGLRLIYFSYDVKMKEKGDIPEGYSVSREKKERFSLILESASTNQTSMYLCASSPRDRVQPQHFGDGTRLSIL.

This clonotype was counted at least ten times. The chain is built from TRBV20-1 and TRBJ2-7, with 7 bases aligning to TRBD1. J gave up 3 bases and V 2 bases, and 13 bases lay outside the gene matches. The CDR3 runs to 16 residues. The germline CDR1 and CDR2 sequences are DFQATT and SNEGSKA (reference sequence). DNA for the CDR3: TGCAGTGCTAGACTCCTCGCGGGCAGGGGGAGCTACGAGCAGTACTTC. Protein sequence: CSARLLAGRGSYEQYF.

In this sample, this clonotype turned up many times. The V call is TRBV2, the J call TRBJ2-1; 13 nucleotides match TRBD2. The CDR3 has 16 residues. Germline CDR1 reads SNHLY; CDR2 reads FYNNEI. V lost 5 bases, J lost 4 bases, and 5 bases stayed unmatched. The CDR3 coding sequence is TGTGCCAGCAGTCCAGAGGGACTAGCGGGGTACAATGAGCAGTTCTTC. Amino acids: CASSPEGLAGYNEQFF.

Remarks on this clonotype: A much more abundant neighbour one base away suggests this may be a read error. This chain uses TRBV5-5 with TRBJ2-1; the D is unclear. Deletions cut 4 bases from V and 6 bases from J, with 11 bases between. CDR1 SGHKS and CDR2 YYEKEE come from the germline V gene (reference sequence). The CDR3 length is 13 residues. The DNA for the CDR3 is TGTGCCAGCAGCCTGAACTTTTGCAATGAGCAGTTCTTC. Protein: CASSLNFCNEQFF.

This clonotype appeared a few times. The gene calls are TRBV27 and TRBJ1-2; 7 bases map to TRBD1. CDR1 and CDR2 (germline): MNHEY, SMNVEV (reference sequence). Trimming took 5 bases from V and 2 from J; bases not matched to a gene: 11. There are 16 residues in the CDR3. The CDR3: CASSTIRGLANYGYTF. The CDR3 coding sequence is TGTGCCAGCAGTACGATAAGGGGGCTCGCAAACTATGGCTACACCTTC.

This clonotype was seen ten or more times. The CDR3 coding sequence is TGTGCCATCGCGGAGGGAGCGGGGGGCTACGAGCAGTACTTC. Amino acid sequence: CAIAEGAGGYEQYF. The rearrangement joins TRBV10-3 to TRBJ2-7; 9 bases are a match to TRBD2. CDR3 size: 14 residues. V gave up 8 bases and J gave up 3 bases; unmatched junction bases: 8. From germline, CDR1 is ENHRY and CDR2 SYGVKD.

This clonotype was counted many times. The V gene is TRBV7-2, the J gene TRBJ2-7; perhaps TRBD2 as D (7 bases). Germline-derived CDR1 and CDR2 are SGHTA and FQGNSA. The CDR3 is 15 residues long. Trimming took off 5 bases at V and 4 bases at J, with 18 bases between the two ends. The CDR3 here is CASSRAQGGAYEQYF. The CDR3 nucleotides are TGTGCCAGCAGCCGAGCGCAAGGGGGGGCATACGAGCAGTACTTC.

This clonotype was detected ten times or more. This chain connects TRBV6-1 to TRBJ1-1; D is unresolved. Trimming removed 3 bases from V and 4 bases from J, with 15 bases in between. The CDR3 has 15 residues. The germline gives CDR1 MNHNS, CDR2 SASEGT. CDR3 DNA sequence: TGTGCCAGCAGTGAGGGTTTAGGAGGAGGCACTGAAGCTTTCTTT. Translating gives CASSEGLGGGTEAFF.

The chain joins TRBV20-1 to TRBJ2-1, with D tentatively TRBD1 or TRBD2 (5 bases each). Looked up from germline, CDR1 is DFQATT and CDR2 is SNEGSKA (reference sequence). This CDR3 is 14 amino acids long. The V end was cut by 2 bases, the J end by 9 bases, with 17 bases between. The CDR3 region has the DNA TGCAGTGCTAGACGGACTCCGACTGGGGGTGAGCAGTTCTTC. This encodes CSARRTPTGGEQFF.

This clonotype was picked up a small number of times. The V call is TRBV4-1, the J call TRBJ2-1; 12 bases agree with TRBD2. Germline V gene data show CDR1 as MGHRA and CDR2 as YSYEKL. V shed 1 base, J shed 9 bases, and the junction held 13 bases outside the gene matches. The CDR3 consists of 18 residues. The CDR3 spells CASSQAALAGGPSSEQFF. The CDR3 bases are TGCGCCAGCAGCCAAGCCGCCCTAGCGGGAGGGCCCTCCAGTGAGCAGTTCTTC.

This clonotype showed up many times. The V call is TRBV18, the J call TRBJ1-2, with 8 bases identical to TRBD1. V was clipped by 3 bases and J by 8 bases; unmatched bases: 11. In germline, CDR1 is KGHSH, CDR2 LQKENI. The CDR3 length is 15 residues. CDR3 amino acids: CASSPPGQESIGYTF. The CDR3 bases are TGTGCCAGCTCACCTCCGGGACAGGAGTCGATCGGCTACACCTTC.

This clonotype was picked up many times. V gene TRBV20-1 combines with J gene TRBJ1-4, with D perhaps matching TRBD1 (6 bases). Germline V lookup: CDR1 DFQATT, CDR2 SNEGSKA (reference sequence). Trimming took 2 bases from V and 7 from J, leaving 14 bases between them. The CDR3 runs 14 residues. This CDR3 reads CSARLGGKGEKLFF. Written as DNA, the CDR3 is TGCAGTGCTAGACTTGGGGGCAAGGGTGAAAAACTGTTTTTT.

This clonotype occurred many times. The chain carries TRBV18 and TRBJ2-2; no definite D call. Trimming removed 0 bases from V and 3 bases from J, with 14 bases in between. Germline-derived CDR1 and CDR2 are KGHSH and LQKENI. This CDR3 has 17 residues. The CDR3, as DNA: TGTGCCAGCTCACCACCAAAACCCCTTGGGGACACCGGGGAGCTGTTTTTT. Translated, it gives CASSPPKPLGDTGELFF.

This clonotype was recorded a few times. The chain joins TRBV7-9 to TRBJ2-7; 7 nucleotides align to TRBD1. Germline assignment: CDR1 SEHNR and CDR2 FQNEAQ (reference sequence). With V trimmed by 0 bases and J by 0 bases, 2 bases remained unmatched. CDR3 length: 15 residues. CDR3 amino acids: CASSLAAGGSYEQYF. The DNA for the CDR3 is TGTGCCAGCAGCTTAGCGGCAGGGGGCTCCTACGAGCAGTACTTC. Variable domain in full (rest from reference TRBV7-9 and TRBJ2-7): DTGVSQNPRHKITKRGQNVTFRCDPISEHNRLYWYRQTLGQGPEFLTYFQNEAQLEKSRLLSDRFSAERPKGSFSTLEIQRTEQGDSAMYLCASSLAAGGSYEQYFGPGTRLTVT.

This clonotype was counted ten times or more. This chain links TRBV3-1 with TRBJ2-2; a possible D gene is TRBD2 (5 bases). This CDR3 is 15 amino acids long. The ends were cut back, 4 bases at V and 1 base at J, with 10 bases in the middle. Germline CDR1 reads LGHDT; CDR2 reads YNNKEL (reference sequence). DNA of the CDR3: TGTGCCAGCAGCCCTAGCTCTGGGAACACCGGGGAGCTGTTTTTT. This gives the protein CASSPSSGNTGELFF.

The rearrangement uses TRBV20-1 and TRBJ2-4; 7 bases agree with TRBD2. Germline V CDR1 and CDR2: DFQATT, SNEGSKA (reference sequence). J lost 8 bases, V lost 5 bases, and 9 bases had no gene match. The CDR3 is made up of 13 amino acids. This CDR3 is CSAQYGGSHIQYF. CDR3 coding DNA: TGCAGTGCTCAGTACGGGGGGTCGCACATTCAGTACTTC.

V is TRBV29-1 and J is TRBJ1-1, with TRBD1 matching 7 bases. The CDR3 has 15 residues. J lost 1 base, V lost 6 bases, and 11 bases had no gene match. From germline, CDR1 is SQVTM and CDR2 ANQGSEA. CDR3 residues: CSVPKGARGNTEAFF. The CDR3 nucleotides read TGCAGCGTGCCGAAGGGGGCAAGGGGGAACACTGAAGCTTTCTTT.

The chain combines TRBV7-9 with TRBJ2-1; 8 nucleotides match TRBD1. Germline CDR1 reads SEHNR; CDR2 reads FQNEAQ (reference sequence). The J segment lost 8 bases and the V segment lost 5 bases, leaving 11 bases of the junction unmatched. The CDR3 totals 15 residues. The CDR3 region has the DNA TGTGCCAGCAGCCTCGCCGGACAGGGAGGCGATGAGCAGTTCTTC. Translated: CASSLAGQGGDEQFF.